This T cell receptor beta chain was sequenced for a study of cytomegalovirus exposure and HLA in healthy donors. Study-wide results and caveats: Reported performance of the classifier showed diagnosis of cytomegalovirus status with high specificity and sensitivity.

Some clones are missing from TCRdb's copy, which holds only in-frame ones; the method was immunoSEQ multiplex PCR. The sample shows 100,000 to 120,000 clones, approximately 89% of them seen only once. Trimming removed 2 bases from V and 0 bases from J; junction bases left unmatched: 13. This CDR3 is built from 20 residues. CDR1 and CDR2 (germline): GTSNPN, SVGIG (reference sequence). Comment on this clone: Antigen unknown.

It was the approximately 120-subject validation cohort, separate from the 666-subject first cohort, to which the donors belonged. The chain combines TRBV30 with TRBJ2-7, with TRBD2 matching 16 bases. The sequenced sample was PBMCs. This receptor was taken from a woman aged 18-35 years in good health and CMV-seronegative. Written as DNA, the CDR3 is TGTGCCTGGAGTAGCTCTGTGGGACTAGCGGGGGGGCCGATCTCCTACGAGCAGTACTTC. Its translation: CAWSSSVGLAGGPISYEQYF.